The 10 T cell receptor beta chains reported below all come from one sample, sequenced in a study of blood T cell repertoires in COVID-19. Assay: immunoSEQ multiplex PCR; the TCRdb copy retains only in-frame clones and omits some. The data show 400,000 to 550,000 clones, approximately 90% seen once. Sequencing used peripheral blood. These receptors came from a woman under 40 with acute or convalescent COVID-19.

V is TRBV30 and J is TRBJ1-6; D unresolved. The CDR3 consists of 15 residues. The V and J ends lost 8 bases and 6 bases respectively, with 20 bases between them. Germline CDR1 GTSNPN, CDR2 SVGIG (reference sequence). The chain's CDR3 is CAAKAPGFGNSPLHF. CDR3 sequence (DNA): TGTGCCGCCAAAGCCCCGGGATTTGGTAATTCACCCCTCCACTTT.

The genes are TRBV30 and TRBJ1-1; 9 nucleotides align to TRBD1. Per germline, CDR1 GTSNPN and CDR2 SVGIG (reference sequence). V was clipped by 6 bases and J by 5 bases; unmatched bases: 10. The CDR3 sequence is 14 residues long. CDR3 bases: TGTGCCTGCCGAGGAACAGGGGGCTCGACTGAAGCTTTCTTT. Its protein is CACRGTGGSTEAFF.

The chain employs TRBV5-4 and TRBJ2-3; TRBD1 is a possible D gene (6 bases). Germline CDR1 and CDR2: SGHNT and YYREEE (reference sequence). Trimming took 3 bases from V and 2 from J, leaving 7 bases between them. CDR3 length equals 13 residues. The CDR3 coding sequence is TGTGCCAGCAGCTGGGGGCACACAGATACGCAGTATTTT. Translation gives CASSWGHTDTQYF.

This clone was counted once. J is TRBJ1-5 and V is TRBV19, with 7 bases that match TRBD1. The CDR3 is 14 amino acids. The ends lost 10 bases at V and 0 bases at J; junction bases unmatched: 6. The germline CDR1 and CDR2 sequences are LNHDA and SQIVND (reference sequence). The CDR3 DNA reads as TGTGCCACCCGGGACAGTCTTAGCAATCAGCCCCAGCATTTT. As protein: CATRDSLSNQPQHF.

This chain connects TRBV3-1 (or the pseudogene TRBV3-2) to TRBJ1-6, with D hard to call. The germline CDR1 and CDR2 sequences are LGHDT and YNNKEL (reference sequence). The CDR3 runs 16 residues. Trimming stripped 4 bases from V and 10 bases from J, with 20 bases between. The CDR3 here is CASSPRRAGIWSPLHF. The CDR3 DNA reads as TGTGCCAGCAGCCCGAGGAGGGCAGGAATTTGGTCACCCCTCCACTTT.

CDR3 sequence (DNA): TGTGCCAGCATCGTGACAGGAAATAGCAATCAGCCCCAGCATTTT. Amino acids: CASIVTGNSNQPQHF. The chain is built from TRBV21-1 and TRBJ1-5; the D segment call TRBD1 is taken from the table without a DNA check. TRBV21-1 is assigned pseudogene status. This CDR3 is 15 amino acids long.

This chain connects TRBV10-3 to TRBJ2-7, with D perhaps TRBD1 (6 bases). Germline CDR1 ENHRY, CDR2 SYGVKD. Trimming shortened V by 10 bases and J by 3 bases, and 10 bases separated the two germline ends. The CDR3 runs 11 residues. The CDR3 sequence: CATRDNYEQYF. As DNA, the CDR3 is TGTGCCACCAGGGACAACTACGAGCAGTACTTC.

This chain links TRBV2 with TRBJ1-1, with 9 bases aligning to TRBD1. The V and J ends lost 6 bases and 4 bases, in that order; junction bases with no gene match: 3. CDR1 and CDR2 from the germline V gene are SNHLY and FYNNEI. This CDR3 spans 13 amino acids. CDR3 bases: TGTGCCAGCAGGGACAGGGGTGGCACTGAAGCTTTCTTT. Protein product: CASRDRGGTEAFF.

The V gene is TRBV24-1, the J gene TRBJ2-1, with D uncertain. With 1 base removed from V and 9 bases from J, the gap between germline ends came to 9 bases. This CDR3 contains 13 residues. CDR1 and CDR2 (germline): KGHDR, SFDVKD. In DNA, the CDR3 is TGTGCCACCAGTGATTTAGGCCCGGGTGAGCAGTTCTTC. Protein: CATSDLGPGEQFF.

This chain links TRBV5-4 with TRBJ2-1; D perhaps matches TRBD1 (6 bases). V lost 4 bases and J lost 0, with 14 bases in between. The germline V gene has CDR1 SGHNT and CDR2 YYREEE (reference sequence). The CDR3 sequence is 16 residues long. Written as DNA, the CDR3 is TGTGCCAGCAGCACAGGGCGGTCGAGCTCCTACAATGAGCAGTTCTTC. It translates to CASSTGRSSSYNEQFF.